The 8 T cell receptor beta chains presented below share a single source sample, sequenced in a study of OX40 agonist ivuxolimab in advanced cancers. Data came from immunoSEQ multiplex PCR; TCRdb stores just in-frame clones and leaves some out. The table shows 80,000 to 85,000 clones, with around 80% occurring only once. Here the sequenced sample was CD4+ or CD8+ T cells sorted from blood, taken in a trial of the OX40 agonist ivuxolimab. The receptors here all came from an adult with an advanced solid tumor such as melanoma, head and neck, liver or kidney cancer.

In its sample, this clone was seen once. Germline and junction disagree at one end, which may indicate a read error. The V and J genes are TRBV2 and TRBJ2-1; 7 bases fit TRBD1. This CDR3 contains 13 residues. The germline CDR1 and CDR2 sequences are SNHLY and FYNNEI. DNA for the CDR3: TGTGCCAGCAGCGAAGGGGGCCAAAATGAGCAGTTCTTC. Translation: CASSEGGQNEQFF.

V gene TRBV28 combines with J gene TRBJ1-2, with TRBD1 identical over 12 bases. This CDR3 region has 17 residues. CDR1 and CDR2 from the germline V gene are MDHEN and SYDVKM. J gave up 4 bases and V 4 bases, and 10 bases lay outside the gene matches. The CDR3 DNA is TGTGCCAGCAGTTCTCCCGGGACAGGGGGCACTGTCTATGGCTACACCTTC. Translation: CASSSPGTGGTVYGYTF.

The CDR3 bases are TGTGCCAGCAAAGAGGCACCCGGGGCCAACGTCCTGACTTTC. Its protein product is CASKEAPGANVLTF. The chain carries TRBV2 and TRBJ2-6; D uncertain. The CDR3 covers 14 residues. The germline gives CDR1 SNHLY, CDR2 FYNNEI. Trimming stripped 7 bases from V and 4 bases from J, with 11 bases between.

The V gene is TRBV7-9, the J gene TRBJ2-3, with D unresolved. V shed 3 bases and J shed 8 bases, with 9 bases lying between them. CDR1 is SEHNR and CDR2 is FQNEAQ in the germline V gene (reference sequence). This CDR3 spans 12 amino acids. For the CDR3, the DNA is TGTGCCAGCAGCTTCGCAGAGACTACGCAGTATTTT. Residues: CASSFAETTQYF.

CDR3 region: CAISGPEAGGSTDTQYF. CDR3 in DNA: TGTGCCATCAGCGGCCCCGAGGCGGGGGGGAGCACAGATACGCAGTATTTT. This chain uses TRBV10-3 with TRBJ2-3, with 9 bases lining up with TRBD2. V gave up 6 bases and J gave up 0 bases; unmatched junction bases: 10. Germline V lookup: CDR1 ENHRY, CDR2 SYGVKD. The CDR3 has 17 amino acids.

This rearrangement joins TRBV9 to TRBJ1-4; D might be TRBD1 (5 bases). The CDR3 covers 15 residues. Trimming shortened V by 1 base and J by 8 bases, and 15 bases separated the two germline ends. Germline loops: CDR1 SGDLS, CDR2 YYNGEE. The CDR3 bases are TGTGCCAGCAGCGTACGCGGGCATGCAGGGGAAAAACTGTTTTTT. Its protein is CASSVRGHAGEKLFF.

The J gene is TRBJ2-1, the V gene TRBV11-2; D is perhaps TRBD1 (5 bases). This CDR3 contains 17 residues. Between the trimmed V and J ends, which lost 0 bases and 8 bases, there was a span of 20 bases. From germline, CDR1 is SGHAT and CDR2 FQNNGV. CDR3 region: CASSLDLSAAGFHEQFF. The CDR3 DNA sequence: TGTGCCAGCAGCTTAGATCTGTCGGCGGCAGGGTTCCATGAGCAGTTCTTC.

The rearrangement uses TRBV28 and TRBJ2-4; D possibly corresponds to TRBD1 (5 bases). The germline CDR1 and CDR2 sequences are MDHEN and SYDVKM. The CDR3 is 12 amino acids. V shed 8 bases and J shed 10 bases, with 15 bases lying between them. CDR3 DNA sequence: TGTGCCAGCGAGTCAAACTCAGGGATTCAGTACTTC. Encoded protein: CASESNSGIQYF.